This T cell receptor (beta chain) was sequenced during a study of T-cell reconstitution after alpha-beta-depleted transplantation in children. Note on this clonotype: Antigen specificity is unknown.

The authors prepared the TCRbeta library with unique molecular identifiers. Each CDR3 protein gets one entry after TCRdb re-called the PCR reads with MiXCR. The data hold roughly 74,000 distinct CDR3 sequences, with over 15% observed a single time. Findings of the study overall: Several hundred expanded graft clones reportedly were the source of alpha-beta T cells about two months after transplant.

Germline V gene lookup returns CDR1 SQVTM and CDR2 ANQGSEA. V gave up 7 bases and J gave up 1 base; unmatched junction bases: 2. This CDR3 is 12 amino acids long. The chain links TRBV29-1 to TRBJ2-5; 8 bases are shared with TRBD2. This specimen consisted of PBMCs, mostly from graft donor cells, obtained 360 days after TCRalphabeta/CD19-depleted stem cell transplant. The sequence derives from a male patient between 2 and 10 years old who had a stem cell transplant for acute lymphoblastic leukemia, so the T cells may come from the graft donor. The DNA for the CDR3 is TGCAGCGCCAGCGGGAGCCAAGAGACCCAGTACTTC. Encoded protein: CSASGSQETQYF.